This T cell receptor beta chain emerged from a study of T cell responses to AZD1222 COVID-19 vaccine (dated by TCRdb to about 2021). A note on the overall study: AZD1222 recipients given second doses at about 4 weeks or at about 12 weeks were pooled, since spike-specific TCR depth and breadth were not found to differ between the two schedules. A total of about 230 trial participants underwent TCR sequencing, of whom 207 received two doses of AZD1222 and about 25 received two doses of the MenACWY control vaccine. Enrollment into the trials was organized by age into subgroups of 18-55, 56-69 and 70-plus years, and those subgroups contained roughly 140, 27 and 60 TCR-sequenced participants, respectively.

Regarding this clone: Its specific antigen is unknown. Base qualities are not at hand, and no much larger clone is one base apart. This CDR3 is also generated by other DNA sequences in the sample.

CDR1 and CDR2 were assigned from the germline V gene (reference sequence) as LNHNV and YYDKDF. The trim is 0 bases for V and 3 bases for J, with a gap of 8 bases between the germline ends. The CDR3, from cysteine to phenylalanine, totals 14 residues. This entry keeps only the CDR3 DNA: 42 bases, framed from base 1. The time point label corresponds to: baseline before first vaccination. Samples from vaccinated people were obtained from the UK trials COV001 and COV002, which included a single-blind randomized controlled phase 2/3 trial of AZD1222 (ChAdOx1 nCoV-19) in healthy adults. For TCRbeta chain sequencing, PBMC samples from trial participants were taken at day 0 and at day 28 after the second dose. The CDR3 regions of human TCRbeta chains were analyzed by immunosequencing. The authors' pipeline ran thus. Repertoire TCRs were matched against a reference library of SARS-CoV-2-specific TCRs generated with the MIRA antigen-specificity platform. Breadth meant the fraction of unique TCRs that were SARS-CoV-2-associated, whereas depth meant the fraction of total T cells that were SARS-CoV-2-associated. Each spike-specific TCR was assigned to its reactive spike region and to a CD4 or CD8 class using the MIRA data. Log10-transformed breadth and depth values were compared by one-way ANOVA with Sidak's multiple comparisons tests. Held by TCRdb, this immuneACCESS table contains in-frame sequences only and omits some clones. Under half of the omission traces to an unresolved V gene where checked; the cause of the rest is unknown. That table furnishes V, J and clone size, whereas the DNA furnished D and trimming. Within this sample are approximately 120,000 clones, with 90% to 95% of them counted one time only. The ten most abundant clones make up approximately 7.9% of the sample.

Summary of the overall study and its limitations: A significant rise in spike-specific TCR breadth and depth was observed after two AZD1222 doses relative to day 0 and relative to MenACWY recipients. Reportedly, close to half of the unique spike-specific TCRs recognized epitopes lying outside the regions that are mutated in the B.1.351 and B.1.1.7 variants. The 56-69-year group was small, and its depth increase did not reach significance, likely because of low power. The whole spike protein was spanned by vaccine-associated CD4 TCRs, and dominant responses were seen in regions 160-218 and 743-854. No day 14 peak-response samples were available, so repertoires were characterized only after the peak T cell response. Conclusions about previously exposed vaccinees are limited because only six or seven AZD1222 recipients were SARS-CoV-2 seropositive at baseline. Participants were mostly white British, with more females than males. The authors suggested clonal diversity may have been underestimated.

Material: peripheral blood, obtained on day 0 of AZD1222 vaccination. The receptor's source is an adult in good health. The rearranged segments are TRBV15 and TRBJ1-1; no confident D gene assignment can be made. The nucleotide sequence is given as TGTGCCACCAGCAGAGATCTTGGGGACACTGAAGCTTTCTTT. The resulting protein is CATSRDLGDTEAFF. The CDR3, completed at both ends by the reference TRBV15 and TRBJ1-1 genes, gives the full variable domain DAMVIQNPRYQVTQFGKPVTLSCSQTLNHNVMYWYQQKSSQAPKLLFHYYDKDFNNEADTPDNFQSRRPNTSFCFLDIRSPGLGDTAMYLCATSRDLGDTEAFFGQGTRLTVV.